These 24 T cell receptor beta chains were all obtained from the same sample, sequenced in a study of T cells in Graves' hyperthyroidism and ophthalmopathy. The TCR beta CDR3 regions underwent amplification using RNA transcripts as the source. When the TCR CDR3 underwent first-round RT-PCR, the HTBI primer set was used. TCRdb re-called the multiplex PCR reads with MiXCR, one entry per CDR3 protein. The data show approximately 370,000 distinct CDR3 sequences, about a sixth seen once. Source material: blood. The receptors come from a woman in her twenties or thirties with Graves' hyperthyroidism that later progressed to Graves' ophthalmopathy.

This chain joins TRBV7-9 and TRBJ2-2; D might be TRBD1 (6 bases). Deletions cut 5 bases from V and 7 bases from J, with 17 bases between. This CDR3 has 15 residues. CDR1 and CDR2 (germline): SEHNR, FQNEAQ (reference sequence). CDR3 loop: CASSVKNRAVGELFF. Written as DNA, the CDR3 is TGTGCCAGCAGCGTAAAAAACAGGGCGGTCGGGGAGCTGTTTTTT.

This clonotype showed up just a few times. Being one base from a much bigger clone, this may be a read error. The rearrangement links TRBV27 to TRBJ2-3; D not resolved. V lost 4 bases, J lost 8 bases, and 19 bases lay in between. The CDR3 length is 15 residues. Per germline, CDR1 MNHEY and CDR2 SMNVEV (reference sequence). DNA of the CDR3: TGTGCCAGCAGTTCGTCCCCGGGTGTTTGGGGTACGCAGTATTTT. It is translated as CASSSSPGVWGTQYF.

This clonotype was found many times. The chain combines TRBV6-1 with TRBJ2-1; 7 positions agree with TRBD2. The germline CDR1 and CDR2 sequences are MNHNS and SASEGT. J gave up 1 base and V 4 bases, and 10 bases lay outside the gene matches. CDR3 length: 17 residues. CDR3 DNA: TGTGCCAGCAGTGCCCACTTCTCGGGGGGATCCTACAATGAGCAGTTCTTC. It specifies CASSAHFSGGSYNEQFF.

This clonotype has a single count. V is TRBV5-5 and J is TRBJ1-1, with TRBD1 as a possible D gene (6 bases). CDR1 is SGHKS and CDR2 is YYEKEE in the germline V gene (reference sequence). Trimming pared 2 bases from V and 4 bases from J, leaving 15 bases between. CDR3 size: 15 residues. CDR3 nucleotides: TGTGCCAGCAGCTTTGACAGGACCTGGGCCACTGAAGCTTTCTTT. Translating gives CASSFDRTWATEAFF.

The rearrangement links TRBV7-2 to TRBJ2-1, with 7 bases aligning to TRBD2. CDR1 and CDR2 from the germline V gene are SGHTA and FQGNSA. The CDR3 totals 17 residues. Unmatched junction bases numbered 7, after V lost 2 bases and J lost 0 bases. For the CDR3, the DNA is TGTGCCAGCAGCTTAAGGTCGCGGGGGAGCTCCTACAATGAGCAGTTCTTC. As protein: CASSLRSRGSSYNEQFF.

In this sample, this clonotype turned up many times. The chain joins TRBV30 to TRBJ2-1; tentatively, D is TRBD2 (5 bases). V lost 8 bases and J lost 3, with 20 bases in between. The CDR3 is 15 residues long. Per the germline V gene, CDR1 is GTSNPN and CDR2 is SVGIG (reference sequence). The DNA for the CDR3 is TGTGCCGGGATCCCTGTTGACGGGGTCTACAATGAGCAGTTCTTC. This sequence encodes CAGIPVDGVYNEQFF.

Only one count was recorded for this clonotype. This chain uses TRBV11-2 with TRBJ2-7; D uncertain. Trimming stripped 1 base from V and 3 bases from J, with 10 bases between. CDR3 length: 14 residues. CDR1 SGHAT and CDR2 FQNNGV come from the germline V gene. The CDR3 bases are TGTGCCAGCAGCTTAGGGCCAACTTACTACGAGCAGTACTTC. This encodes CASSLGPTYYEQYF.

This clonotype was recorded many times. The V call is TRBV11-2, the J call TRBJ2-3; D unclear. Germline V gene data show CDR1 as SGHAT and CDR2 as FQNNGV. This CDR3 is built from 16 residues. Between the trimmed V and J ends, which lost 0 bases and 0 bases, there was a span of 10 bases. The CDR3 protein is CASSLEGISSTDTQYF. The CDR3 DNA follows: TGTGCCAGCAGCTTAGAGGGAATTTCTAGCACAGATACGCAGTATTTT.

This clonotype occurred many times. The V call is TRBV6-1, the J call TRBJ2-4; D might be TRBD2 (6 bases). This CDR3 contains 17 residues. Germline CDR1 is MNHNS and CDR2 is SASEGT. The V end lost 7 bases, the J end lost 0 bases, and 19 bases lay between the germline ends. CDR3 protein: CASTMNGGVLAKNIQYF. Here the CDR3 DNA reads TGTGCCAGCACCATGAACGGCGGGGTGCTAGCCAAAAACATTCAGTACTTC.

The chain links TRBV19 to TRBJ2-5; D remains ambiguous. CDR3 length equals 14 residues. Trimming shortened V by 4 bases and J by 7 bases, and 16 bases separated the two germline ends. The germline V gene has CDR1 LNHDA and CDR2 SQIVND (reference sequence). CDR3 sequence: CASSTRQTQRTQYF. DNA for the CDR3: TGTGCCAGTAGTACCCGTCAGACCCAACGGACCCAGTACTTC.

The chain is built from TRBV29-1 and TRBJ2-3; no firm D call. Trimming removed 6 bases at V and 0 bases at J, with 13 bases between. CDR1 is SQVTM, CDR2 ANQGSEA, per germline. The CDR3 totals 14 residues. This CDR3 reads CSVPDIRSTDTQYF. The CDR3 DNA reads as TGCAGCGTCCCCGACATACGCAGCACAGATACGCAGTATTTT.

This clonotype came up many times. The chain combines TRBV2 with TRBJ1-1; 10 bases agree with TRBD1. The CDR3 sequence is 14 residues long. V lost 4 bases to trimming and J lost 1 base; unmatched junction nucleotides: 0. Germline lookup yields CDR1 SNHLY and CDR2 FYNNEI. In DNA form, the CDR3 reads TGTGCCAGCAGTGGACAGGGGGCGAACACTGAAGCTTTCTTT. Encoded protein: CASSGQGANTEAFF.

The rearrangement links TRBV4-1 to TRBJ2-5, with D unresolved. Trimming shortened V by 2 bases and J by 6 bases, and 10 bases separated the two germline ends. The germline V gene has CDR1 MGHRA and CDR2 YSYEKL. The CDR3 spans 13 residues. The CDR3 DNA sequence: TGCGCCAGCAGCCAACCTAAGACCCAGACCCAGTACTTC. Its protein product is CASSQPKTQTQYF.

This clonotype was found a few times. V usage is TRBV19 and J usage is TRBJ2-1, with a weak D call TRBD2 (6 bases). Germline V CDR1 and CDR2: LNHDA, SQIVND (reference sequence). This CDR3 is built from 15 residues. V was cut by 3 bases and J by 0 bases, with 9 bases left in between. The CDR3 is CASSIQTSSYNEQFF. DNA of the CDR3: TGTGCCAGTAGTATCCAGACTAGCTCCTACAATGAGCAGTTCTTC. The complete variable domain, with remaining parts taken from reference TRBV19 and TRBJ2-1, reads DGGITQSPKYLFRKEGQNVTLSCEQNLNHDAMYWYRQDPGQGLRLIYYSQIVNDFQKGDIAEGYSVSREKKESFPLTVTSAQKNPTAFYLCASSIQTSSYNEQFFGPGTRLTVL.

This clonotype showed up many times. This rearrangement joins TRBV19 to TRBJ2-5, with TRBD1 identical over 7 bases. Germline V gene lookup returns CDR1 LNHDA and CDR2 SQIVND (reference sequence). J gave up 1 base and V 5 bases, and 10 bases lay outside the gene matches. The CDR3 contains 16 residues. CDR3 protein: CASSARTGTAQETQYF. The CDR3 coding sequence is TGTGCCAGTAGTGCCCGCACCGGGACAGCCCAAGAGACCCAGTACTTC.

This chain uses TRBV7-8 with TRBJ1-2; TRBD1 might be the D (5 bases). CDR3 length: 18 amino acids. Germline V gives CDR1 SGHVS, CDR2 FQNEAQ. V was shortened by 1 base and J by 1 base, with 19 bases between the two germline ends. CDR3 residues: CASSLEPPLTGHNYGYTF. In nucleotides, the CDR3 is TGTGCCAGCAGCTTAGAGCCTCCGCTCACGGGGCATAACTATGGCTACACCTTC.

Within the sample, this clonotype is large. V and J are TRBV28 and TRBJ1-6; weak D call: TRBD1 (5 bases). The CDR3 runs to 14 residues. Per germline, CDR1 MDHEN and CDR2 SYDVKM. Trimming took off 8 bases at V and 9 bases at J, with 17 bases between the two ends. CDR3 amino acids: CASFSLGPSSPLHF. The CDR3 bases are TGTGCCAGCTTTAGTTTGGGACCCTCTTCACCCCTCCACTTT.

The chain links TRBV19 to TRBJ1-5, with a possible D match to TRBD1 (5 bases). The germline CDR1 and CDR2 sequences are LNHDA and SQIVND (reference sequence). The CDR3 is 14 amino acids. V lost 6 bases to trimming and J lost 2 bases, with 11 bases between them. CDR3 residues: CASRWGYGNQPQHF. The CDR3 coding sequence is TGTGCCAGTAGATGGGGGTACGGCAATCAGCCCCAGCATTTT.

The chain has TRBV3-1 and TRBJ1-1, with no clear D. The V gene lost 3 bases and the J gene lost 6 bases, with 5 bases spanning the gap. This CDR3 region has 11 residues. Looked up from germline, CDR1 is LGHDT and CDR2 is YNNKEL (reference sequence). The CDR3 sequence is CASSQASEAFF. The CDR3 DNA reads TGTGCCAGCAGCCAGGCCTCTGAAGCTTTCTTT. The full variable domain, completed using reference TRBV3-1 and TRBJ1-1, is DTAVSQTPKYLVTQMGNDKSIKCEQNLGHDTMYWYKQDSKKFLKIMFSYNNKELIINETVPNRFSPKSPDKAHLNLHINSLELGDSAVYFCASSQASEAFFGQGTRLTVV.

There are many counts of this clonotype. The rearrangement links TRBV7-9 to TRBJ1-1; D is ambiguous. V lost 5 bases, J lost 6 bases, and 13 bases lay in between. Germline V gene lookup returns CDR1 SEHNR and CDR2 FQNEAQ (reference sequence). CDR3 size: 13 residues. CDR3 DNA: TGTGCCAGCAGCCTGGGCCTTCTGCCTGAAGCTTTCTTT. It specifies CASSLGLLPEAFF. The variable domain in full, with the rest retrieved from reference TRBV7-9 and TRBJ1-1, is DTGVSQNPRHKITKRGQNVTFRCDPISEHNRLYWYRQTLGQGPEFLTYFQNEAQLEKSRLLSDRFSAERPKGSFSTLEIQRTEQGDSAMYLCASSLGLLPEAFFGQGTRLTVV.

The chain employs TRBV5-1 and TRBJ2-7, with D perhaps TRBD2 (6 bases). Per the germline V gene, CDR1 is SGHRS and CDR2 is YFSETQ. This CDR3 spans 16 amino acids. V was clipped by 0 bases and J by 0 bases, with 13 bases between them. The CDR3 loop reads CASSLESGRSSYEQYF. CDR3 in DNA: TGCGCCAGCAGCTTGGAGAGCGGGCGCAGCTCCTACGAGCAGTACTTC.

This clonotype was observed at least ten times. V and J are TRBV20-1 and TRBJ2-3; D possibly corresponds to TRBD1 (6 bases). Germline CDR1 is DFQATT and CDR2 is SNEGSKA (reference sequence). CDR3 length: 19 residues. V shed 7 bases and J shed 6 bases, with 35 bases lying between them. The chain's CDR3 is CSGQDSFLDDGRRMDTQYF. In nucleotides, the CDR3 is TGCAGTGGACAGGATTCCTTCTTGGACGATGGACGGAGGATGGATACGCAGTATTTT.

This clonotype has just a few counts. The V and J genes are TRBV6-1 and TRBJ2-7, with 7 bases that match TRBD2. The V and J ends lost 10 bases and 5 bases, in that order; junction bases with no gene match: 17. Germline CDR1 and CDR2: MNHNS and SASEGT. CDR3 length equals 15 residues. The CDR3: CANPVTAGVIHEQYF. The CDR3 nucleotides read TGTGCCAACCCAGTGACGGCGGGAGTAATCCACGAGCAGTACTTC.

This clonotype was counted a few times. A much larger clone is a single base away; this may be a read error. This chain links TRBV2 with TRBJ2-7; perhaps TRBD1 as D (5 bases). V was trimmed by 6 bases and J by 3 bases, leaving 12 bases between them. CDR3 size: 13 residues. Germline values: CDR1 SNHLY, CDR2 FYNNEI. The chain's CDR3 is CASRDRGGYEQYF. CDR3 in DNA: TGTGCCAGCAGAGATAGGGGCGGCTACGAGCAGTACTTC.